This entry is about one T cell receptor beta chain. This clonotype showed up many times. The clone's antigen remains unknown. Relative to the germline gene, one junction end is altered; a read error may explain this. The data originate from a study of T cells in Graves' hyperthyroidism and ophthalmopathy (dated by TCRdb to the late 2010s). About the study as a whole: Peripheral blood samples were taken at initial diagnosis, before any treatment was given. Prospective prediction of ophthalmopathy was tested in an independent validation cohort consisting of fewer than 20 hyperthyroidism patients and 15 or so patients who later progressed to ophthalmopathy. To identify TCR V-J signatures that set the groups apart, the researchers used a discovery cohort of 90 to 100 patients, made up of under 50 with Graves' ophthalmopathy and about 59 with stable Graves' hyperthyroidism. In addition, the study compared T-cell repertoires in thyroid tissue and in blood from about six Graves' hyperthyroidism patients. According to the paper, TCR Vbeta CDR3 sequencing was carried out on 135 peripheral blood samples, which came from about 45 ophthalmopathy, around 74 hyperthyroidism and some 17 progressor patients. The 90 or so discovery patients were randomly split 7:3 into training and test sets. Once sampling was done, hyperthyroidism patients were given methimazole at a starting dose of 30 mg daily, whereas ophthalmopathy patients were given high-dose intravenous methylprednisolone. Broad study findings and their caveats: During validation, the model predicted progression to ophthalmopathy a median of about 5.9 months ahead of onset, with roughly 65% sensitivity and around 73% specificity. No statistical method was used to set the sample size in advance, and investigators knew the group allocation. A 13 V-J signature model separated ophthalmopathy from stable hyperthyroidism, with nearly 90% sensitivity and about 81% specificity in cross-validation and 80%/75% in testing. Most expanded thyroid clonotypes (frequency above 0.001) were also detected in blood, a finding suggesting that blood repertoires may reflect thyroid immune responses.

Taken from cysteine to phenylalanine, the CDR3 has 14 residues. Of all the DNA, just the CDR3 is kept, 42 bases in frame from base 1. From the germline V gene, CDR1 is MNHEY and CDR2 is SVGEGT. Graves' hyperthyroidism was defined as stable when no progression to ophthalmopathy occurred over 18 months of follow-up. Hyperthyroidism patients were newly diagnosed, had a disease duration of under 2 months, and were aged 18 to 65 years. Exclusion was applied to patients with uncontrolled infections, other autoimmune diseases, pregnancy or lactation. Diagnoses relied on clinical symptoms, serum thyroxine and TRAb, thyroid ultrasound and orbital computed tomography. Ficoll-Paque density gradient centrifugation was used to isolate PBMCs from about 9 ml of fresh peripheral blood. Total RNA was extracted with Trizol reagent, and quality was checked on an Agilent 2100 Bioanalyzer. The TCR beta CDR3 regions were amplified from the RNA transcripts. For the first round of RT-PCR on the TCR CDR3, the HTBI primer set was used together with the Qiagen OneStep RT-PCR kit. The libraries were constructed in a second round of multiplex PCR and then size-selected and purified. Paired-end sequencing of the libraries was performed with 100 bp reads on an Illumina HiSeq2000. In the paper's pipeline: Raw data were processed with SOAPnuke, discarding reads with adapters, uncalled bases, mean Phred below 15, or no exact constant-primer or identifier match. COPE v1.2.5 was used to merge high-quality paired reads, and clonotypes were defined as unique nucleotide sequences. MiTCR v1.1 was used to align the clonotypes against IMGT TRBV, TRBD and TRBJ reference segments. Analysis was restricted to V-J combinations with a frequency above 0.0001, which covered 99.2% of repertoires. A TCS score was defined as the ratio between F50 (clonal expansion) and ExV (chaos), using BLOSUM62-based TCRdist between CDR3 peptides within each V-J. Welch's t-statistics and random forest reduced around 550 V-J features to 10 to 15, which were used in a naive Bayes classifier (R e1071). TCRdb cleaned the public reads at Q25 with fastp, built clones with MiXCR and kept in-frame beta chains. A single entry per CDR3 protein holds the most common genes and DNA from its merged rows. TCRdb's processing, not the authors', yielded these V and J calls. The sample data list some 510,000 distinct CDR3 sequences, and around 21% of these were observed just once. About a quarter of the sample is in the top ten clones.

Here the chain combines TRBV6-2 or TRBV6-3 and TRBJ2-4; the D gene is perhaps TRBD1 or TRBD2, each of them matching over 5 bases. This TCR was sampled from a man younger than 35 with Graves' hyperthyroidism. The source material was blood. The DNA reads TGTGCCAGCAGTTTTTCTCTCGGGGCTAACATTAAGTACTTC. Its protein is CASSFSLGANIKYF.